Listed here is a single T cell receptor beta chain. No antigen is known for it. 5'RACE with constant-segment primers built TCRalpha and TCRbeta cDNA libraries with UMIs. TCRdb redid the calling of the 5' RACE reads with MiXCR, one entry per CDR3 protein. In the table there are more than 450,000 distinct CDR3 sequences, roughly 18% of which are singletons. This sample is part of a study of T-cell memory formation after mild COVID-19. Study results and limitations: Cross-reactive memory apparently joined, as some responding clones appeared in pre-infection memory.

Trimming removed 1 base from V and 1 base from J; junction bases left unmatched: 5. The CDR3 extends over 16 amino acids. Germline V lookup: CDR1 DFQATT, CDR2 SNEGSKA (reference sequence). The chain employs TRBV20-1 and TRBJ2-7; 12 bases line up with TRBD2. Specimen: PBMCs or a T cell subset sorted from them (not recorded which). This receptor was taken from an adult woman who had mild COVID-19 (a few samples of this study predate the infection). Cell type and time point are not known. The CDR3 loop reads CSARALGLAGSYEQYF. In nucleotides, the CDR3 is TGCAGTGCTAGAGCTCTCGGACTAGCGGGGTCCTACGAGCAGTACTTC.